This T cell receptor beta chain was sequenced during a study of tumor-infiltrating lymphocytes in primary liver carcinoma. Study at large: Spanning 30 to 69 years of age, the patients were men and women.

Germline V CDR1 and CDR2: MNHNY, SVGAGI (reference sequence). The V segment lost 7 bases and the J segment 5 bases; nucleotides outside the gene matches: 13. This CDR3 has 16 amino acids. With roughly 540 ng total RNA as template and a constant-region primer, TCR beta cDNA was made. For TCR beta, libraries were produced by three nested multiplex PCR rounds using slightly modified ARM-PCR. Primers for the first two PCR rounds were TRBV1-TRBV30 forward primers and a C-beta reverse primer (approximately 10 cycles per round). TCRdb analysed the multiplex PCR reads with MiXCR anew, one entry per CDR3 protein. The sample contains fewer than 250,000 distinct CDR3 sequences, 85% of which appear only once. It was from about 21-30 mg of unsorted bulk tissue that RNA and DNA were co-extracted.

The receptor was derived from a man aged 40-49 years with primary liver carcinoma and hepatitis B virus infection. This chain joins TRBV6-6 and TRBJ2-7, with 11 nucleotides matching TRBD2. Sequenced input: tumor tissue from primary liver carcinoma. The chain's CDR3 is CASTPPLAGGMNEQYF. CDR3 nucleotides: TGTGCCAGCACCCCACCCTTAGCGGGAGGGATGAACGAGCAGTACTTC.